This T cell receptor (beta chain) was identified in a study of blood T cells in healthy people across ages. Caucasian individuals from Russia who were healthy and aged about 6 to 100 acted as donors. Per-sample PBMC isolation yielded at least 6.5 million cells. Then a second PCR, running roughly 7 to 11 cycles, was carried out with a sample-barcoded 5' primer and a J-beta primer mix. Each cDNA molecule was tagged by a template-switch adaptor with 12 random nucleotides. At least 2.5 million CDR3-containing paired-end reads were obtained per sample. TCRdb fed the 5' RACE reads into MiXCR, producing one record per CDR3 protein. The sample carries some 710,000 distinct CDR3 sequences, 22% recorded once. V lost 5 bases and J 4 bases, leaving 14 bases between the germline ends. This CDR3 has 13 residues. Germline V gives CDR1 DFQATT, CDR2 SNEGSKA (reference sequence).

The TCR was taken from a man between 65 and 85 years old in good health. The rearrangement joins TRBV20-1 to TRBJ2-5, with a tentative D call TRBD1 (6 bases). The specimen sequenced was blood. The CDR3: CSAPRTARETQYF. As DNA, the CDR3 is TGCAGTGCTCCCAGGACAGCGCGAGAGACCCAGTACTTC.